This T cell receptor beta chain stems from a study of T cell changes during pregnancy in multiple sclerosis. The CDR3 is 18 residues long. Trimming removed 1 base at V and 1 base at J, with 17 bases between. Germline V gene data show CDR1 as KGHSH and CDR2 as LQKENI. Assay used: immunoSEQ multiplex PCR; TCRdb lists only in-frame clones, some missing. The profile shows approximately 62,000 clones, 90% to 95% of them singletons. This sequence joins TRBV18 and TRBJ1-3; D remains unclear. The sequences come from CD8+ T cells from peripheral blood mononuclear cells, collected in the second trimester of pregnancy. This clonotype was obtained from a female donor with multiple sclerosis, enrolled in a pregnancy study. The CDR3 DNA reads as TGTGCCAGCTCACCACTTCCCCCTTACGTTCAGTCTGGAAACACCATATATTTT. As protein: CASSPLPPYVQSGNTIYF. The complete variable domain, with remaining parts taken from reference TRBV18 and TRBJ1-3, reads NAGVMQNPRHLVRRRGQEARLRCSPMKGHSHVYWYRQLPEEGLKFMVYLQKENIIDESGMPKERFSAEFPKEGPSILRIQQVVRGDSAAYFCASSPLPPYVQSGNTIYFGEGSWLTVV.